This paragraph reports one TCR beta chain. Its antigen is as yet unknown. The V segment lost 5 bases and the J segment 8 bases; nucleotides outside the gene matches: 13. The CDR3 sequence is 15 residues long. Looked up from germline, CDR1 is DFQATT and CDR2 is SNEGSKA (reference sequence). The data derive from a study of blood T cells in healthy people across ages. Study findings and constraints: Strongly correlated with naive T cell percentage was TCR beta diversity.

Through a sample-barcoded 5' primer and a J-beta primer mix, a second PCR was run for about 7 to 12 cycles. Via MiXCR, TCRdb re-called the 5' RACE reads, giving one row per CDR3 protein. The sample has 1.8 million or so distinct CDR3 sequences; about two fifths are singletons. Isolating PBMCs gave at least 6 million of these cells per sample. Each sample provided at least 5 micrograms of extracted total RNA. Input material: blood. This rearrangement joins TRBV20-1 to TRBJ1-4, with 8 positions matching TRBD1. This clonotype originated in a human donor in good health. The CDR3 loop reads CSAYSPTGADEKLFF. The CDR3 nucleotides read TGCAGTGCTTATTCGCCGACAGGGGCCGACGAAAAACTGTTTTTT.